The 26 T cell receptor beta chains in this list originate from one sample, sequenced in a study of T cells in Graves' hyperthyroidism and ophthalmopathy. What was amplified from RNA transcripts were TCR beta CDR3 regions. TCR CDR3 underwent first-round RT-PCR with the HTBI primer set. One entry per CDR3 protein results from TCRdb running MiXCR on the multiplex PCR reads. The sample holds about 400,000 distinct CDR3 sequences; roughly an eighth are singletons and the top ten take 5% to 6.5%. Sequenced input: blood. Every receptor here comes from a woman aged 18-29 years with Graves' hyperthyroidism.

This clonotype was observed a handful of times. The V call is TRBV12-5, the J call TRBJ1-2, with TRBD1 matching over 9 bases. The CDR3 runs to 18 residues. Germline values: CDR1 LGHNT, CDR2 FRNRAP. The V segment lost 0 bases and the J segment 2 bases; nucleotides outside the gene matches: 10. In nucleotides, the CDR3 is TGTGCTAGTGGTTTGGTACTGGGGACAGGGTCTGCCAACTATGGCTACACCTTC. Protein sequence: CASGLVLGTGSANYGYTF.

The table lists this clonotype with many counts. The rearrangement joins TRBV6-5 to TRBJ2-2, with D hard to call. V was cut by 2 bases and J by 4 bases, with 8 bases left in between. Germline CDR1 reads MNHEY; CDR2 reads SVGAGI. This CDR3 contains 14 residues. The CDR3, as DNA: TGTGCCAGCAGTTACGCGGCGACCACCGGGGAGCTGTTTTTT. Amino acid sequence: CASSYAATTGELFF.

This clonotype was counted a few times. The rearrangement joins TRBV19 to TRBJ2-1; D remains ambiguous. Germline V lookup: CDR1 LNHDA, CDR2 SQIVND (reference sequence). CDR3 length: 13 amino acids. V lost 1 base and J 8 bases, leaving 9 bases between the germline ends. CDR3 DNA sequence: TGTGCCAGTAGTATAGTAACGGCTTATGAGCAGTTCTTC. This sequence encodes CASSIVTAYEQFF.

This chain links TRBV3-1 with TRBJ2-3; a possible D gene is TRBD1 (5 bases). V was shortened by 4 bases and J by 2 bases, with 25 bases between the two germline ends. Per the germline V gene, CDR1 is LGHDT and CDR2 is YNNKEL (reference sequence). There are 19 residues in the CDR3. CDR3 in DNA: TGTGCCAGCAGCCCAGAACTCGAAGTCGACAGCGTTAACACAGATACGCAGTATTTT. Protein sequence: CASSPELEVDSVNTDTQYF.

At least ten counts were recorded for this clonotype. This rearrangement joins TRBV28 to TRBJ1-5; the D is unclear. This CDR3 is built from 15 residues. CDR1 and CDR2 from the germline V gene are MDHEN and SYDVKM. Trimming left V 6 bases short and J 3 bases short, with 15 bases between. CDR3 protein: CASSRTGQFNQPQHF. The CDR3 DNA follows: TGTGCCAGCAGCCGCACTGGGCAGTTCAATCAGCCCCAGCATTTT. Variable domain in full (rest from reference TRBV28 and TRBJ1-5): DVKVTQSSRYLVKRTGEKVFLECVQDMDHENMFWYRQDPGLGLRLIYFSYDVKMKEKGDIPEGYSVSREKKERFSLILESASTNQTSMYLCASSRTGQFNQPQHFGDGTRLSIL.

In its sample, this clonotype was seen many times. The J gene is TRBJ2-7, the V gene TRBV27; unclear D gene. V was shortened by 6 bases and J by 2 bases, with 8 bases between the two germline ends. There are 12 residues in the CDR3. Germline V lookup: CDR1 MNHEY, CDR2 SMNVEV (reference sequence). The CDR3 sequence: CASRTVTYEQYF. CDR3 bases: TGTGCCAGCAGAACGGTAACCTACGAGCAGTACTTC.

This clonotype appeared many times. The CDR3 protein is CASSAGLVSWLEQYF. CDR3 coding DNA: TGTGCCAGCAGTGCGGGACTAGTCTCTTGGCTCGAGCAGTACTTC. The chain employs TRBV2 and TRBJ2-7, with TRBD2 matching over 8 bases. The CDR3 extends over 15 amino acids. Per germline, CDR1 SNHLY and CDR2 FYNNEI. V gave up 4 bases and J gave up 6 bases; unmatched junction bases: 11.

This clonotype was detected ten times or more. This sequence joins TRBV6-2 or TRBV6-3 and TRBJ2-2; D perhaps matches TRBD1 (5 bases). V gave up 7 bases and J gave up 4 bases, with 10 bases separating them. This CDR3 comprises 13 residues. CDR1 and CDR2 (germline): MNHEY, SVGEGT. This CDR3 is CASTRQPTGELFF. CDR3 coding DNA: TGTGCCAGCACGCGACAGCCCACCGGGGAGCTGTTTTTT.

DNA of the CDR3: TGTGCCAGCAGCTTAGAGACAGGGACGGGCACAGATACGCAGTATTTT. Amino acid sequence: CASSLETGTGTDTQYF. This chain uses TRBV11-2 with TRBJ2-3, with TRBD1 identical over 7 bases. This CDR3 comprises 16 residues. Trimming cost V 0 bases and J 1 base; bases outside gene matches: 4. The germline V gene has CDR1 SGHAT and CDR2 FQNNGV.

This clonotype was observed at least ten times. CDR3 region: CASSLTRDTQYF. In DNA, the CDR3 is TGTGCCAGCAGTTTAACACGGGATACGCAGTATTTT. V and J are TRBV28 and TRBJ2-3, with unresolved D. The CDR3 length is 12 residues. The V gene's germline CDR1 is MDHEN and CDR2 SYDVKM. Trimming removed 2 bases from V and 6 bases from J, with 6 bases in between.

This clonotype was picked up many times. This chain uses TRBV6-5 with TRBJ1-1, with D maybe TRBD1 (6 bases). Germline V gene data show CDR1 as MNHEY and CDR2 as SVGAGI. The CDR3 extends over 13 amino acids. Deletions cut 2 bases from V and 3 bases from J, with 7 bases between. This chain's CDR3 is CASSYRQDTEAFF. DNA of the CDR3: TGTGCCAGCAGTTACCGACAGGACACTGAAGCTTTCTTT.

The table lists this clonotype with many counts. The rearrangement links TRBV27 to TRBJ1-5, with TRBD1 matching over 9 bases. The trim removed 5 bases at V and 6 bases at J, leaving 8 bases unmatched. The germline V gene has CDR1 MNHEY and CDR2 SMNVEV (reference sequence). The CDR3 spans 15 residues. The CDR3: CASSLGQGGSQPQHF. CDR3 coding DNA: TGTGCCAGCAGTCTGGGACAGGGAGGGAGTCAGCCCCAGCATTTT.

In its sample, this clonotype was seen a few times. The chain combines TRBV7-9 with TRBJ2-2; 12 bases fit TRBD2. Losses at the gene ends were 4 bases for V and 4 bases for J; bases not matched to a gene: 10. Germline V gives CDR1 SEHNR, CDR2 FQNEAQ (reference sequence). The CDR3 extends over 18 amino acids. Written as DNA, the CDR3 is TGTGCCAGCAGCTCCACACGCAGGACTAGCGGGACCACCGGGGAGCTGTTTTTT. Protein: CASSSTRRTSGTTGELFF.

The chain is built from TRBV13 and TRBJ2-7; no definite D call. Trimming cost V 4 bases and J 5 bases, with 9 bases left between them. This CDR3 is built from 12 residues. Germline-derived CDR1 and CDR2 are PRHDT and FYEKMQ (reference sequence). CDR3 DNA sequence: TGTGCCAGCAGCTATTTAGACGACGAGCAGTACTTC. As protein: CASSYLDDEQYF.

This clonotype occurred a few times. The chain has TRBV18 and TRBJ1-2, with D perhaps matching TRBD1 (6 bases). The CDR3 is made up of 15 amino acids. In germline, CDR1 is KGHSH, CDR2 LQKENI. V lost 3 bases and J lost 2, with 13 bases in between. In DNA form, the CDR3 reads TGTGCCAGCTCACCCGGCCGGCAGGGGAACTATGGCTACACCTTC. This codes for CASSPGRQGNYGYTF.

This clonotype came up a few times. J is TRBJ2-1 and V is TRBV5-4; TRBD1 agrees at 7 bases. Germline CDR1 SGHNT, CDR2 YYREEE (reference sequence). J was trimmed by 6 bases and V by 5 bases; bases with no gene match: 11. The CDR3 is 15 amino acids. DNA of the CDR3: TGTGCCAGCAGACACCCAGGGACAGTCCTCAATGAGCAGTTCTTC. Translation gives CASRHPGTVLNEQFF.

On this clonotype: This may be a read error: a much more frequent sequence differs by one nucleotide. The V call is TRBV30, the J call TRBJ1-4; D is unclear. CDR1 is GTSNPN, CDR2 SVGIG, per germline (reference sequence). V dropped 0 bases and J dropped 0 bases, with 11 bases sitting between them. The CDR3 consists of 16 residues. The CDR3 protein is CAWSVWSAPTNEKLFF. Here the CDR3 DNA reads TGTGCCTGGAGTGTTTGGTCGGCCCCAACTAATGAAAAACTGTTTTTT.

This clonotype occurred a few times. V is TRBV7-9 and J is TRBJ2-5; the D gene is possibly TRBD2 (6 bases). The CDR3 loop spans 14 amino acids. From germline, CDR1 is SEHNR and CDR2 FQNEAQ (reference sequence). The V end was cut by 5 bases, the J end by 5 bases, with 15 bases between. CDR3 region: CASSADYRGETQYF. The CDR3 nucleotides are TGTGCCAGCAGCGCGGACTATCGGGGGGAGACCCAGTACTTC. The full variable domain, rest sourced from reference TRBV7-9 and TRBJ2-5, is DTGVSQNPRHKITKRGQNVTFRCDPISEHNRLYWYRQTLGQGPEFLTYFQNEAQLEKSRLLSDRFSAERPKGSFSTLEIQRTEQGDSAMYLCASSADYRGETQYFGPGTRLLVL.

This clonotype was seen repeatedly, ten times or more. The V call is TRBV6-1, the J call TRBJ2-1, with 9 bases matching TRBD1. The J segment lost 4 bases and the V segment lost 6 bases, leaving 7 bases of the junction unmatched. This CDR3 spans 15 amino acids. CDR1 and CDR2 (germline): MNHNS, SASEGT. DNA for the CDR3: TGTGCCAGCAGGCCCGGGACAGGGTATTACAATGAGCAGTTCTTC. Its translation is CASRPGTGYYNEQFF.

This clonotype showed up just a few times. The rearrangement joins TRBV28 to TRBJ1-2; 12 bases match TRBD1. V dropped 6 bases and J dropped 8; count of bases not matched to a gene: 13. There are 16 residues in the CDR3. Germline V gene lookup returns CDR1 MDHEN and CDR2 SYDVKM. CDR3 sequence (DNA): TGTGCCAGCAGCCAGACCGGGACAGGGGGCTTCAAGGGCTACACCTTC. Translating it yields CASSQTGTGGFKGYTF.

This clonotype was observed many times. This rearrangement joins TRBV7-3 to TRBJ2-2; 8 positions match TRBD2. CDR1 is SGHTA and CDR2 is FQGTGA in the germline V gene. The CDR3 totals 15 residues. With V trimmed by 2 bases and J by 4 bases, 3 bases remained unmatched. The CDR3: CASSLAGGGTGELFF. The CDR3 bases are TGTGCCAGCAGCTTAGCGGGAGGCGGCACCGGGGAGCTGTTTTTT.

The chain uses TRBV11-2 and TRBJ2-1, with 7 positions matching TRBD2. This CDR3 comprises 17 residues. V dropped 1 base and J dropped 8; count of bases not matched to a gene: 14. Looked up from germline, CDR1 is SGHAT and CDR2 is FQNNGV. CDR3 sequence (DNA): TGTGCCAGCAGCTTAGGGTTTTCAGCGGGTGGGAGGGATGAGCAGTTCTTC. Encoded protein: CASSLGFSAGGRDEQFF.

This clonotype was counted at least ten times. V and J are TRBV11-2 and TRBJ2-1, with 9 bases lining up with TRBD1. The V gene end was trimmed by 6 bases and the J gene end by 2 bases; junction bases not matched to a gene: 8. The CDR3 runs to 16 residues. CDR1 and CDR2 from the germline V gene are SGHAT and FQNNGV. The CDR3 sequence: CASRRTGVRAYNEQFF. The CDR3, as DNA: TGTGCCAGCAGACGGACAGGGGTCCGGGCCTACAATGAGCAGTTCTTC. Full variable domain (outside the CDR3, taken from reference TRBV11-2 and TRBJ2-1): EAGVAQSPRYKIIEKRQSVAFWCNPISGHATLYWYQQILGQGPKLLIQFQNNGVVDDSQLPKDRFSAERLKGVDSTLKIQPAKLEDSAVYLCASRRTGVRAYNEQFFGPGTRLTVL.

The table lists this clonotype with many counts. J is TRBJ2-1 and V is TRBV20-1; no definite D call. The germline CDR1 and CDR2 sequences are DFQATT and SNEGSKA (reference sequence). Trimming cost V 3 bases and J 0 bases, with 15 bases left between them. The CDR3 runs 16 residues. The CDR3 sequence is CSARNRRANSYNEQFF. For the CDR3, the DNA is TGCAGTGCTAGGAACCGTCGGGCAAACTCCTACAATGAGCAGTTCTTC.

In this sample, this clonotype turned up many times. The chain combines TRBV24-1 with TRBJ1-2, with 9 bases lining up with TRBD1. The length of the CDR3 is 15 residues. The J segment lost 7 bases and the V segment lost 3 bases, leaving 8 bases of the junction unmatched. Germline CDR1 KGHDR, CDR2 SFDVKD. The CDR3 DNA is TGTGCCACCAGTGATCCCATCGGACAGGGGAGTGGCTACACCTTC. It translates to CATSDPIGQGSGYTF.

This chain joins TRBV4-2 and TRBJ2-3; D is ambiguous. V was shortened by 6 bases and J by 2 bases, with 12 bases between the two germline ends. Looked up from germline, CDR1 is LGHNA and CDR2 is YNFKEQ. The CDR3 runs to 14 residues. The CDR3 loop reads CASSQQRATDTQYF. CDR3 DNA sequence: TGTGCCAGCAGTCAACAAAGGGCCACAGATACGCAGTATTTT.